Listed here are 5 T cell receptor beta chains from one sample, sequenced in a study of blood T cell repertoires in COVID-19. Repertoires were generated with immunoSEQ multiplex PCR, while TCRdb's copy carries only in-frame clones and drops some. The top ten hold about a tenth of the sample, which has approximately 170,000 clones, 70% to 90% seen once. Sequencing was carried out using peripheral blood. The receptors here all came from a woman between 55 and 75 years old with COVID-19, enrolled during active disease.

J is TRBJ2-5 and V is TRBV5-4; TRBD1 aligns across 9 bases. Germline V lookup: CDR1 SGHNT, CDR2 YYREEE (reference sequence). V was clipped by 0 bases and J by 5 bases; unmatched bases: 8. This CDR3 contains 16 residues. As DNA, the CDR3 is TGTGCCAGCAGCTTGGCGGGGACAGGGTATTTCGAGACCCAGTACTTC. Translating it yields CASSLAGTGYFETQYF.

This rearrangement joins TRBV19 to TRBJ2-3; perhaps TRBD2 as D (6 bases). Trimming took off 7 bases at V and 6 bases at J, with 20 bases between the two ends. Germline assignment: CDR1 LNHDA and CDR2 SQIVND (reference sequence). CDR3 size: 15 residues. The CDR3 nucleotides read TGTGCCAGTACCCCACGAGGAGGGCCCGCGGATACGCAGTATTTT. Translating it yields CASTPRGGPADTQYF.

Turning to this clone: Other DNA sequences in the same sample also yield this CDR3. This rearrangement joins TRBV7-9 to TRBJ1-5, with D perhaps TRBD1 (5 bases). The CDR3 contains 14 residues. Trimming shortened V by 4 bases and J by 1 base, and 8 bases separated the two germline ends. Germline values: CDR1 SEHNR, CDR2 FQNEAQ (reference sequence). The CDR3 loop is CASSSGGSNQPQHF. The CDR3, as DNA: TGTGCCAGCAGCTCCGGGGGGAGCAATCAGCCCCAGCATTTT.

The rearrangement links TRBV5-4 to TRBJ2-1, with D perhaps matching TRBD1 (6 bases). The V gene lost 4 bases and the J gene lost 8 bases, with 19 bases spanning the gap. This CDR3 region has 15 residues. Germline V gene data show CDR1 as SGHNT and CDR2 as YYREEE (reference sequence). The CDR3 here is CASSPGPTGSHEQFF. CDR3 DNA: TGTGCCAGCAGCCCCGGACCCACAGGGTCCCATGAGCAGTTCTTC. The variable domain in full, completed from reference TRBV5-4 and TRBJ2-1, reads ETGVTQSPTHLIKTRGQQVTLRCSSQSGHNTVSWYQQALGQGPQFIFQYYREEENGRGNFPPRFSGLQFPNYSSELNVNALELDDSALYLCASSPGPTGSHEQFFGPGTRLTVL.

The chain joins TRBV6-1 to TRBJ1-1; 8 bases align to TRBD1. J lost 7 bases, V lost 3 bases, and 7 bases had no gene match. The CDR3 runs 14 residues. Germline values: CDR1 MNHNS, CDR2 SASEGT. CDR3 coding DNA: TGTGCCAGCAGTGAGCAGGGGGCGTCGATTGAAGCTTTCTTT. Its protein is CASSEQGASIEAFF.